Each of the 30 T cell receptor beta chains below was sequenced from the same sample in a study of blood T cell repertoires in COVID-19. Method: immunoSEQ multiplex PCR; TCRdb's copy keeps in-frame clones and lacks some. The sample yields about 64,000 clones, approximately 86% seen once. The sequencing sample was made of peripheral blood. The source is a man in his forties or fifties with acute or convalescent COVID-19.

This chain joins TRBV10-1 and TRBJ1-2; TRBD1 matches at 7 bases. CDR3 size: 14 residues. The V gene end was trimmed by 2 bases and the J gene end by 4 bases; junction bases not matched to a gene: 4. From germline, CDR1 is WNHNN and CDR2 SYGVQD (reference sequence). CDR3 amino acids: CASSEPGQTYGYTF. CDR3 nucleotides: TGCGCCAGCAGTGAGCCGGGACAGACCTATGGCTACACCTTC.

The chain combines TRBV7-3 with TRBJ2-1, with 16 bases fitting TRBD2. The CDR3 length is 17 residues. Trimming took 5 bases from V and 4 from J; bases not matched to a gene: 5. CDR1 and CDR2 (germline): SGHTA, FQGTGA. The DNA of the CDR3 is TGTGCCAGCAGCCCCGGGACTAGCGGGGGGGCTTACAATGAGCAGTTCTTC. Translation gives CASSPGTSGGAYNEQFF. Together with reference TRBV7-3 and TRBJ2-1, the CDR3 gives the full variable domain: GAGVSQTPSNKVTEKGKYVELRCDPISGHTALYWYRQSLGQGPEFLIYFQGTGAADDSGLPNDRFFAVRPEGSVSTLKIQRTERGDSAVYLCASSPGTSGGAYNEQFFGPGTRLTVL.

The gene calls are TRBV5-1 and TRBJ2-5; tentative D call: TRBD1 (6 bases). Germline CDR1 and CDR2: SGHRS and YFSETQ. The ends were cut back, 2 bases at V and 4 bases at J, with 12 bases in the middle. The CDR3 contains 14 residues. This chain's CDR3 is CASSFIPGAETQYF. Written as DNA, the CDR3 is TGCGCCAGCAGCTTTATCCCAGGGGCAGAGACCCAGTACTTC. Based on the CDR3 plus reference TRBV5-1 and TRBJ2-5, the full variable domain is KAGVTQTPRYLIKTRGQQVTLSCSPISGHRSVSWYQQTPGQGLQFLFEYFSETQRNKGNFPGRFSGRQFSNSRSEMNVSTLELGDSALYLCASSFIPGAETQYFGPGTRLLVL.

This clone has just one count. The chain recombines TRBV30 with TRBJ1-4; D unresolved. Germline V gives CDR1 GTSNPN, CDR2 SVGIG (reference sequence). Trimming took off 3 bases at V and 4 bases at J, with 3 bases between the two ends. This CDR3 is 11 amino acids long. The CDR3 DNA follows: TGTGCCTGGAGCCTTAATGAAAAACTGTTTTTT. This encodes CAWSLNEKLFF. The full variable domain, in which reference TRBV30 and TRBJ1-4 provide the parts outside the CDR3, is SQTIHQWPATLVQPVGSPLSLECTVEGTSNPNLYWYRQAAGRGLQLLFYSVGIGQISSEVPQNLSASRPQDRQFILSSKKLLLSDSGFYLCAWSLNEKLFFGSGTQLSVL.

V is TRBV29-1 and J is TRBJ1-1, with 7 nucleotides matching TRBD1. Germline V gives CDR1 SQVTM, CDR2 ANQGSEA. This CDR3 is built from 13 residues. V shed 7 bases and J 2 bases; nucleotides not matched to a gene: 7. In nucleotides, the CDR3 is TGCAGCGGCCGACAGGGCAGCAACACTGAAGCTTTCTTT. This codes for CSGRQGSNTEAFF. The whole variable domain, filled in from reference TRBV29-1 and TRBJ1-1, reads SAVISQKPSRDICQRGTSLTIQCQVDSQVTMMFWYRQQPGQSLTLIATANQGSEATYESGFVIDKFPISRPNLTFSTLTVSNMSPEDSSIYLCSGRQGSNTEAFFGQGTRLTVV.

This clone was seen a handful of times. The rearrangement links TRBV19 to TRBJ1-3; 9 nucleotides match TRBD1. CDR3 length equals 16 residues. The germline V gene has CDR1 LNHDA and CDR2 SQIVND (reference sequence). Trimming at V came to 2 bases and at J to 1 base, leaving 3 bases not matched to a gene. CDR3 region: CASSITGGASGNTIYF. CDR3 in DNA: TGTGCCAGTAGTATAACAGGGGGCGCGTCTGGAAACACCATATATTTT. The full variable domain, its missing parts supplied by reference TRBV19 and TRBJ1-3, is DGGITQSPKYLFRKEGQNVTLSCEQNLNHDAMYWYRQDPGQGLRLIYYSQIVNDFQKGDIAEGYSVSREKKESFPLTVTSAQKNPTAFYLCASSITGGASGNTIYFGEGSWLTVV.

The CDR3: CASSENRGYEQYF. CDR3 nucleotide sequence: TGTGCCAGCAGTGAAAATCGGGGATACGAGCAGTACTTC. This sequence joins TRBV6-1 and TRBJ2-7; a possible D gene is TRBD2 (5 bases). The ends were cut back, 2 bases at V and 4 bases at J, with 9 bases in the middle. CDR3 length equals 13 residues. The germline V gene has CDR1 MNHNS and CDR2 SASEGT.

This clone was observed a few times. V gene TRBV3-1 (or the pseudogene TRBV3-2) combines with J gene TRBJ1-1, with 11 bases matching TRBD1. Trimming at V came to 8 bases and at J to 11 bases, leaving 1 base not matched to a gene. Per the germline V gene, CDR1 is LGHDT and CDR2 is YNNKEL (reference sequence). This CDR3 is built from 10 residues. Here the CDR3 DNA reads TGTGCCAGCGGGGACAGGGGGGCTTTCTTT. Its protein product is CASGDRGAFF.

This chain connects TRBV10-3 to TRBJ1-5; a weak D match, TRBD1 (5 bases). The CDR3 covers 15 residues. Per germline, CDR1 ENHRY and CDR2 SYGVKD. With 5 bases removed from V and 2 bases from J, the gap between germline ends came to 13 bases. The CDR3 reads CAISPSGSGNQPQHF. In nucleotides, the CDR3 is TGTGCCATCAGTCCCTCAGGGTCGGGCAATCAGCCCCAGCATTTT.

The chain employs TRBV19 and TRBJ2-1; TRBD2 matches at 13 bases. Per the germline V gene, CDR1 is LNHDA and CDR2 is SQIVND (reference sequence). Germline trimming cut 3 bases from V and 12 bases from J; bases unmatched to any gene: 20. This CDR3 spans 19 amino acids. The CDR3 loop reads CASSISGQGGGTSGVWQFF. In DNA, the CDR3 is TGTGCCAGTAGTATCTCGGGGCAAGGTGGAGGGACTAGCGGGGTTTGGCAGTTCTTC.

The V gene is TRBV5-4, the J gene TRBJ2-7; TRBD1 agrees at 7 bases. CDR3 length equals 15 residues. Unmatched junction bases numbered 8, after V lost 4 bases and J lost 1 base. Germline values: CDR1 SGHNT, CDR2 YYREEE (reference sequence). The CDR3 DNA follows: TGTGCCAGCAGCCCGGTAGGGGACAGTTCCTACGAGCAGTACTTC. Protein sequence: CASSPVGDSSYEQYF.

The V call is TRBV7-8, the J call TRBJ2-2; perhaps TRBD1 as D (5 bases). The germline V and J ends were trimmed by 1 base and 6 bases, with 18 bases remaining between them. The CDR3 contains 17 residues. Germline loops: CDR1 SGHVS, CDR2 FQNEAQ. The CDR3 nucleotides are TGTGCCAGCAGCTTAGTCTGGCAGGGAAGCGTCTCCGGGGAGCTGTTTTTT. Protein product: CASSLVWQGSVSGELFF.

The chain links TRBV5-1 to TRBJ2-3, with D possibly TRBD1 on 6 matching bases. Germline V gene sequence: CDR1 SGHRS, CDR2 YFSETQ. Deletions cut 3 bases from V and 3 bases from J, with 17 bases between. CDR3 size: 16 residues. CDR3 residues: CASSWGVGARTDTQYF. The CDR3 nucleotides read TGCGCCAGCAGCTGGGGAGTGGGGGCGCGGACAGATACGCAGTATTTT.

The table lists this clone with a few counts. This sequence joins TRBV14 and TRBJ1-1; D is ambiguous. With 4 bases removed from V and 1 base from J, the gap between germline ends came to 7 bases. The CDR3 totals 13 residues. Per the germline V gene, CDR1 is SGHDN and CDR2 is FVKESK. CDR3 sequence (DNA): TGTGCCAGCAGCCGGTTTAGGAACACTGAAGCTTTCTTT. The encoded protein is CASSRFRNTEAFF.

CDR3 sequence: CASMRGGTPDTQYF. In DNA, the CDR3 is TGCGCCAGCATGAGAGGGGGCACCCCAGATACGCAGTATTTT. The chain employs TRBV5-1 and TRBJ2-3, with 7 bases matching TRBD1. V was pared by 6 bases and J by 4 bases, with 8 bases of the junction left unmatched. The CDR3 consists of 14 residues. Germline CDR1 SGHRS, CDR2 YFSETQ. The full variable domain, with the rest looked up from reference TRBV5-1 and TRBJ2-3, is KAGVTQTPRYLIKTRGQQVTLSCSPISGHRSVSWYQQTPGQGLQFLFEYFSETQRNKGNFPGRFSGRQFSNSRSEMNVSTLELGDSALYLCASMRGGTPDTQYFGPGTRLTVL.

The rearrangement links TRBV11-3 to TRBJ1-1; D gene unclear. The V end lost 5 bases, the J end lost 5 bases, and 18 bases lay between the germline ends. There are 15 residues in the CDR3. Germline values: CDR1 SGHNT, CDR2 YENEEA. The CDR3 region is CASSPHPRVWTEAFF. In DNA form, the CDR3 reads TGTGCCAGCAGCCCCCACCCTCGAGTGTGGACTGAAGCTTTCTTT.

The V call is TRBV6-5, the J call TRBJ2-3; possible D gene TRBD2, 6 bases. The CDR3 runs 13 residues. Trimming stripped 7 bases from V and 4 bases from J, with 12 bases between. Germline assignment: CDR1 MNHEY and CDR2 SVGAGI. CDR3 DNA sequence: TGTGCCAGCATGGAGGGTTTCGCAGATACGCAGTATTTT. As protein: CASMEGFADTQYF.

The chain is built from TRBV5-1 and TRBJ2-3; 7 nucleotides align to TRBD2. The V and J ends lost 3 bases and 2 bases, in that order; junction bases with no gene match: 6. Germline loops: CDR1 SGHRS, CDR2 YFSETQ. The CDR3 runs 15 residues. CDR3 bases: TGCGCCAGCAGCTCAACTAGCGCCGACACAGATACGCAGTATTTT. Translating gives CASSSTSADTDTQYF.

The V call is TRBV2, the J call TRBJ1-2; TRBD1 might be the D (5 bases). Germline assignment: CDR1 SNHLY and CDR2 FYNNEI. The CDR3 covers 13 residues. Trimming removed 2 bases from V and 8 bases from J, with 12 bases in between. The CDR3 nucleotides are TGTGCCAGCAGTGAATTAATGGGGCAAGGCTACACCTTC. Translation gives CASSELMGQGYTF.

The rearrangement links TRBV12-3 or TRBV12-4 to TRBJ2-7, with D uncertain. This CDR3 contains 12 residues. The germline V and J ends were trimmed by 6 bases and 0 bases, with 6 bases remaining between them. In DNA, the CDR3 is TGTGCCAGCAGCCCCTCCTCCTACGAGCAGTACTTC. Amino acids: CASSPSSYEQYF.

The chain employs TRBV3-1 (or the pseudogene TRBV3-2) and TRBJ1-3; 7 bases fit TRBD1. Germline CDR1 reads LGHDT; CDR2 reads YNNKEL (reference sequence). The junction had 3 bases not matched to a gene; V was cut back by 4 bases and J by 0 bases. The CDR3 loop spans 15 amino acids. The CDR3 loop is CASSPYRGSGNTIYF. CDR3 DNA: TGTGCCAGCAGCCCGTACAGGGGCTCTGGAAACACCATATATTTT.

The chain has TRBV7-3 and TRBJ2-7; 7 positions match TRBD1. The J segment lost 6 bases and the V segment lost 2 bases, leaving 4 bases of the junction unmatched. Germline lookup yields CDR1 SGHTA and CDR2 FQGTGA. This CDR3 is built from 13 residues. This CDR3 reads CASSLASGGEQYF. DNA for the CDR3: TGTGCCAGCAGCTTAGCTTCAGGGGGCGAGCAGTACTTC.

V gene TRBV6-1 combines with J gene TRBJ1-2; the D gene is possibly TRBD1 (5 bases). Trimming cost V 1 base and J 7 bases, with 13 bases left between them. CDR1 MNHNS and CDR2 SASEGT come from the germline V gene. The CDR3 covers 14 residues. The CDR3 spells CASSEVRGQGGYTF. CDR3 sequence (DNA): TGTGCCAGCAGTGAAGTTAGGGGCCAGGGTGGCTACACCTTC.

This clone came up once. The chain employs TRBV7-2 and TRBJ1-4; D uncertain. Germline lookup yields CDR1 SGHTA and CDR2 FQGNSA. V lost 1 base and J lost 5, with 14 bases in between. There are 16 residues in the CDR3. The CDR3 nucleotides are TGTGCCAGCAGCTTAGGAGTGCGGGGAGGCAATGAAAAACTGTTTTTT. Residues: CASSLGVRGGNEKLFF.

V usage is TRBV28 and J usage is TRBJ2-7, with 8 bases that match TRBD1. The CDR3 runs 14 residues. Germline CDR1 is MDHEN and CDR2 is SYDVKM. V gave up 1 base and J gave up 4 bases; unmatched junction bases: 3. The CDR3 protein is CASSLSNRGYEQYF. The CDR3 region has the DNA TGTGCCAGCAGTTTATCTAACAGGGGGTACGAGCAGTACTTC.

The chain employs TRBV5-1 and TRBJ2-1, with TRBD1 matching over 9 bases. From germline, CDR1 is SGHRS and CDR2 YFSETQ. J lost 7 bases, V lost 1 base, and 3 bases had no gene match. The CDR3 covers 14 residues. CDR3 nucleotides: TGCGCCAGCAGCTTGCAGACAGGGGGAAATGAGCAGTTCTTC. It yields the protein CASSLQTGGNEQFF.

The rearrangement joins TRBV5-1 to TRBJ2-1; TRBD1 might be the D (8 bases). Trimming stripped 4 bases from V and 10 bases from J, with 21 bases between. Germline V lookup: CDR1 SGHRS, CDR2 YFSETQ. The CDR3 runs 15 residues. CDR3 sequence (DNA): TGCGCCAGCAGCCAACAGGGGGGGATCAGGTTGGAGCAGTTCTTC. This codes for CASSQQGGIRLEQFF.

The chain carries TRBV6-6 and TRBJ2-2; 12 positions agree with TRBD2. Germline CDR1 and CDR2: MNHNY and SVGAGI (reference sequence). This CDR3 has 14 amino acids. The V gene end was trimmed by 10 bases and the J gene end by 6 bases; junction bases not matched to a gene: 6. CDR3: CATASGGASGELFF. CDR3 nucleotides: TGTGCCACCGCTAGCGGGGGGGCCTCCGGGGAGCTGTTTTTT.

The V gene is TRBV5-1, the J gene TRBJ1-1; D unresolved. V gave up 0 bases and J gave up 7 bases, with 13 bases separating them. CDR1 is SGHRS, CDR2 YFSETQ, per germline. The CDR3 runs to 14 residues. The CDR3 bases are TGCGCCAGCAGCTTGGCCCGGTTGGAGGGTGAAGCTTTCTTT. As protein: CASSLARLEGEAFF.

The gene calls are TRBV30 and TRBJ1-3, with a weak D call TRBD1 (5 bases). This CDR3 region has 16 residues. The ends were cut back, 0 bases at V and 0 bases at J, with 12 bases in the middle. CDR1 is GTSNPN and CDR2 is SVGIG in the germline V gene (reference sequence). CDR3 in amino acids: CAWSVPGASSGNTIYF. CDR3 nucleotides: TGTGCCTGGAGTGTACCTGGGGCGAGCTCTGGAAACACCATATATTTT.